The rows below give T cell receptor beta chains drawn from one sample of a study of T cells after yellow fever vaccination. TCRdb passed the 5' RACE reads through MiXCR, listing each CDR3 protein once. The sample yields about 630,000 distinct CDR3 sequences, approximately 13% seen once. Sequenced here: PBMCs, sampled on the day of the yellow fever booster vaccination. The receptors originated from a man under 40 who received the YFV17D yellow fever vaccine. Each CDR3 is given without its conserved first and last residue. A D gene is named only where the DNA matches it firmly.

J: TRBJ1-3; D: NA; V: TRBV6-1; CDR3: ASDRQGNTIY
J: TRBJ1-1; D: TRBD1; V: TRBV7-2; CDR3: ASSSNEVVGTGTEAF
J: TRBJ1-1; D: NA; V: TRBV7-9; CDR3: ASSPGWTEAF
J: TRBJ1-1; D: NA; V: TRBV10-3; CDR3: ATGDRGVNTEAF
J: TRBJ2-7; D: NA; V: TRBV4-3; CDR3: ASSQGGGAYEQY
J: TRBJ2-2; D: NA; V: TRBV6-1; CDR3: ASNYRTNTGELF
J: TRBJ2-7; D: NA; V: TRBV28; CDR3: ASSLPAGYEQY
J: TRBJ2-3; D: NA; V: TRBV3-1; CDR3: ASSQDGPPGLTQY
J: TRBJ2-7; D: TRBD1; V: TRBV6-1; CDR3: ASRRPGGQTYEQY
J: TRBJ2-7; D: NA; V: TRBV20-1; CDR3: SAFGTPSYEQY
J: TRBJ1-6; D: NA; V: TRBV9; CDR3: ASSGGLDNSPLH
J: TRBJ2-5; D: TRBD1; V: TRBV7-3; CDR3: ASSLTGQGRETQY
J: TRBJ2-3; D: NA; V: TRBV11-2; CDR3: ASSLDLATDTQY
J: TRBJ2-1; D: TRBD2; V: TRBV9; CDR3: ASSVAVAGDSEQF
J: TRBJ2-1; D: NA; V: TRBV12-5; CDR3: ASGPRESGQIYNEQF
J: TRBJ2-5; D: TRBD2; V: TRBV15; CDR3: ATSRDQGGRETQY
J: TRBJ2-2; D: NA; V: TRBV5-1; CDR3: ASSLVRHQNTGELF
J: TRBJ2-1; D: TRBD2; V: TRBV12-3/TRBV12-4; CDR3: ASGPEAGGGNEQF